This T cell receptor beta chain comes out of a study of technical replicates of blood from a handful of donors (dated by TCRdb to about 2017). The CDR3 sequence holds 16 residues, the cysteine and phenylalanine included. Of the read, only the CDR3 DNA is kept; its 48 bases are in frame from base 1. The germline V gene provides CDR1 ENHRY and CDR2 SYGVKD. V gives up 4 bases and J gives up 1 base, and the segment between their germline ends measures 13 bases. Points on this clone: No antigen is known for it. Base qualities were left out, and no much larger clone turns up one base away.

Library construction relied on the immunoSEQ multiplex PCR assay. What TCRdb holds here is the immuneACCESS table cut down to in-frame rearrangements. Part of the clones is not present; checked against another copy, under half of the missing clones reflect an unresolved V gene, and the others are unexplained. This sample is represented by about 81,000 clones; roughly four fifths of them were singletons. The ten largest clones represent roughly 4% of the sample. Material for sequencing was PBMCs. The source is a human donor in good health. Some clones in this sample may be carry-over from other donors' samples. The rearranged chain carries TRBV10-3 and TRBJ2-2; matching of 5 bases hints at TRBD1 as the D gene. The nucleotide sequence is given as TGTGCCATCAGTGCTTATGGGGCACAGAACACCGGGGAGCTGTTTTTT. This gives the protein CAISAYGAQNTGELFF.